The 13 T cell receptor beta chains listed next were all sequenced from one sample in a study of T-cell reconstitution after alpha-beta-depleted transplantation in children. TCRbeta library preparation incorporated unique molecular identifiers. MiXCR, applied by TCRdb to the PCR reads, yields one record per CDR3 protein. The sample shows about 980,000 distinct CDR3 sequences, under 30% of them seen only once. Here the sequenced sample was PBMCs, mostly from graft donor cells, taken 360 days after TCRalphabeta/CD19-depleted stem cell transplant. These receptors came from a boy in the first two years of life who had a stem cell transplant for SCID, so the T cells may come from the graft donor.

This clonotype was detected a few times. The chain links TRBV25-1 to TRBJ2-3; 7 bases map to TRBD2. CDR3 length equals 17 residues. Germline-derived CDR1 and CDR2 are MGHDK and SYGVNS. Trimming at V came to 3 bases and at J to 2 bases, leaving 11 bases not matched to a gene. The CDR3 region has the DNA TGTGCCAGCAGTGAGTTCTTGGGAGGGGCCGACACAGATACGCAGTATTTT. It specifies CASSEFLGGADTDTQYF.

A few counts support this clonotype. V and J are TRBV5-4 and TRBJ2-7, with D tentatively TRBD1 or TRBD2 (5 bases each). The germline V and J ends were trimmed by 3 bases and 4 bases, with 17 bases remaining between them. CDR1 and CDR2 (germline): SGHNT, YYREEE (reference sequence). CDR3 size: 15 residues. CDR3 protein: CASSSYPGPQYEQYF. The CDR3 DNA reads TGTGCCAGCAGCTCGTACCCGGGACCCCAATACGAGCAGTACTTC.

This clonotype was seen a handful of times. The gene calls are TRBV12-3 or TRBV12-4 and TRBJ2-7; the match to TRBD1 covers 8 bases. V dropped 6 bases and J dropped 2; count of bases not matched to a gene: 6. There are 14 residues in the CDR3. The CDR3 region is CASSKDRGPYEQYF. The CDR3 bases are TGTGCCAGCAGCAAAGACAGGGGTCCCTACGAGCAGTACTTC.

The chain recombines TRBV20-1 with TRBJ2-3, with D possibly being TRBD1 (6 bases). The CDR3 spans 17 residues. Trimming pared 0 bases from V and 2 bases from J, leaving 18 bases between. Germline V gives CDR1 DFQATT, CDR2 SNEGSKA (reference sequence). The CDR3 region is CSARDPRTVPITDTQYF. For the CDR3, the DNA is TGCAGTGCTAGAGATCCCAGGACAGTGCCTATCACAGATACGCAGTATTTT.

This clonotype was seen a handful of times. This chain uses TRBV4-3 with TRBJ1-1; D is ambiguous. CDR3 length: 12 residues. Germline V gene lookup returns CDR1 LGHNA and CDR2 YSLEER. Trimming cost V 1 base and J 10 bases, with 10 bases left between them. The CDR3 region is CASSQVQVGAFF. In DNA form, the CDR3 reads TGCGCCAGCAGCCAAGTCCAGGTCGGAGCTTTCTTT.

In this sample, this clonotype turned up a few times. The chain carries TRBV20-1 and TRBJ2-7; 10 bases are a match to TRBD2. In germline, CDR1 is DFQATT, CDR2 SNEGSKA (reference sequence). J lost 5 bases, V lost 6 bases, and 10 bases had no gene match. The CDR3 runs 14 residues. CDR3 nucleotide sequence: TGCAGTGCCACGGAAAGCGGGGGGGCCCACGAGCAGTACTTC. This codes for CSATESGGAHEQYF.

The chain links TRBV6-1 to TRBJ2-3; D is possibly TRBD2 (5 bases). V shed 8 bases and J shed 2 bases, with 11 bases lying between them. This CDR3 spans 13 amino acids. Germline V gene data show CDR1 as MNHNS and CDR2 as SASEGT. Written as DNA, the CDR3 is TGTGCCAGCCGGGAACGGGTCACAGATACGCAGTATTTT. Residues: CASRERVTDTQYF.

The chain carries TRBV4-2 and TRBJ2-1; D is possibly TRBD1 (5 bases). From germline, CDR1 is LGHNA and CDR2 YNFKEQ. The ends were cut back, 1 base at V and 7 bases at J, with 11 bases in the middle. The CDR3 is 14 amino acids. CDR3 region: CASSQGQGWNEQFF. The CDR3 nucleotides read TGTGCCAGCAGCCAAGGTCAGGGTTGGAATGAGCAGTTCTTC.

This clonotype was detected a few times. This chain links TRBV7-9 with TRBJ2-5; 9 bases agree with TRBD1. CDR1 and CDR2 from the germline V gene are SEHNR and FQNEAQ (reference sequence). This CDR3 is 14 amino acids long. V lost 4 bases to trimming and J lost 7 bases; unmatched junction nucleotides: 7. The CDR3 sequence: CASSWTGASGTQYF. Here the CDR3 DNA reads TGTGCCAGCAGCTGGACAGGGGCCTCAGGGACCCAGTACTTC.

This clonotype turned up a few times. The chain recombines TRBV10-3 with TRBJ2-5; tentative D call: TRBD1 (5 bases). The CDR3 is 13 amino acids. Trimming removed 10 bases at V and 4 bases at J, with 16 bases between. CDR1 and CDR2 (germline): ENHRY, SYGVKD. The CDR3 nucleotides read TGTGCCACCCTCCCCTACCAGGGAGAGACCCAGTACTTC. This codes for CATLPYQGETQYF.

Turning to this clonotype: Here the CDR3 omits its conserved ending phenylalanine or tryptophan, so a read error is the likely source. The chain recombines TRBV4-1 with TRBJ1-3; no clear D gene. Trimming pared 1 base from V and 2 bases from J, leaving 9 bases between. The CDR3 has 15 residues. Looked up from germline, CDR1 is MGHRA and CDR2 is YSYEKL. The CDR3 here is CASSQVGGPGNTIYC. CDR3 nucleotides: TGCGCCAGCAGCCAAGTGGGAGGGCCTGGAAACACCATATATTGT.

This clonotype was counted only a few times. The chain employs TRBV7-3 and TRBJ2-7; D is unclear. The V gene's germline CDR1 is SGHTA and CDR2 FQGTGA. The CDR3 covers 15 residues. V was pared by 1 base and J by 1 base, with 11 bases between. The CDR3 spells CASSLRAGTSYEQYF. The CDR3 DNA sequence: TGTGCCAGCAGCTTAAGGGCAGGAACTTCCTACGAGCAGTACTTC. The full variable domain, rest sourced from reference TRBV7-3 and TRBJ2-7, is GAGVSQTPSNKVTEKGKYVELRCDPISGHTALYWYRQSLGQGPEFLIYFQGTGAADDSGLPNDRFFAVRPEGSVSTLKIQRTERGDSAVYLCASSLRAGTSYEQYFGPGTRLTVT.

V is TRBV4-1 and J is TRBJ2-3; the D gene is possibly TRBD1 (5 bases). V was trimmed by 5 bases and J by 6 bases, leaving 15 bases between them. Germline assignment: CDR1 MGHRA and CDR2 YSYEKL. This CDR3 region has 14 residues. The DNA for the CDR3 is TGCGCCAGCAGCTTCCGACAGTGGCGGGATACGCAGTATTTT. This sequence encodes CASSFRQWRDTQYF.